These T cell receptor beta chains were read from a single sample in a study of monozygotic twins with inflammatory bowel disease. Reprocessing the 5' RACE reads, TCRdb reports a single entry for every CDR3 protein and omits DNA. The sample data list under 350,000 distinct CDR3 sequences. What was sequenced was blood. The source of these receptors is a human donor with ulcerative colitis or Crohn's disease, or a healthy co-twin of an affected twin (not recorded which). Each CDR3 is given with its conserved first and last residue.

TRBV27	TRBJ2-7	CASSLGLGSPYEQYF
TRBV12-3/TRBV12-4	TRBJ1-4	CASSSRDFNEKLFF
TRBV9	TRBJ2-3	CASSDPRTITDTQYF
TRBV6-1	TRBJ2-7	CASRHGTEGAAAYEQYF
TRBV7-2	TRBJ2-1	CASSLKGAGGNEQFF
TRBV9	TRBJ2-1	CASNQGSYEQFF
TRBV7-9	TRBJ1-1	CASSLGYRGDDTEAFF
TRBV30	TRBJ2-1	CAWSVVNEQFF
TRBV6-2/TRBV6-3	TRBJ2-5	CASRGRGFQETQYF
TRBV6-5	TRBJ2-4	CASSSSESIAKNIQYF
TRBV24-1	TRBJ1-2	CATSEGDSDFVYGYTF
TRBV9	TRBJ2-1	CASSVAQRDPSPHNEQFF
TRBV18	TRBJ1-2	CASSTGQESGYTF
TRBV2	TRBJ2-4	CASSATQKNIQYF
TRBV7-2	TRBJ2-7	CASSLDRGNLPYEQYF
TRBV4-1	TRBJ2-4	CASRQVGKNIQYF
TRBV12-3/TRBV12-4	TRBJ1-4	CASSSLGQGQVF
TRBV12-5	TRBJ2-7	CASGLVRWGDRGAYEQYF
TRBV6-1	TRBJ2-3	CASRRGPTNADTQYF
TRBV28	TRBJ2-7	CASSSSGTSNEQYF
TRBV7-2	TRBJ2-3	CASSLAAYPRTGDTDTQYF
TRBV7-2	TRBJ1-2	CASTRTGKEAGYTF
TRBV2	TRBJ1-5	CASTTSRYSNQPQHF
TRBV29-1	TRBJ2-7	CSVLSGLSYEQYF
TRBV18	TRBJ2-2	CASSPFPGELFF
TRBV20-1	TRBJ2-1	CSARDREHYNEQFF
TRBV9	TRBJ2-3	CASSVGTSGDTQYF
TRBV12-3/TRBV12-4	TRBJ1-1	CASSRRGTNTEAFF
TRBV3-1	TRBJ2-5	CASTMGSRGQSQYF
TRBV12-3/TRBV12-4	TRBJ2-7	CASSFETSTAYEQYF
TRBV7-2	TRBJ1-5	CASSLNSDSSNQPQHF
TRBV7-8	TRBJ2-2	CASRAALGVVDGELFF
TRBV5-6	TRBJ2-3	CASSLVGGATDTQYF
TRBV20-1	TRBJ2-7	CSANSGPWDEQYF
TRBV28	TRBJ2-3	CASSQATSGRWNTQYF
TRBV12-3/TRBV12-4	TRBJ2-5	CASTGASKETQYF
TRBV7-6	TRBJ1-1	CASSLALLENTEAFF
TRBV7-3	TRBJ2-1	CASSLTSTRGPYNEQFF
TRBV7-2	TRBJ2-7	CASSLDPVVSYEQYF
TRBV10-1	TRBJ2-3	CASSESRAGRVDTQYF
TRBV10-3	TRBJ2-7	CAIGGARGPRVESYEQYF
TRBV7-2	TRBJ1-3	CASSLYTVNSGNTIYF
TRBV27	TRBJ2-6	CASSLVQIPGANVLTF
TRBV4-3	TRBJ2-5	CASSQEGIQETQYF
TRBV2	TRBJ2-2	CASSANGPRFANTGELFF